Listed below are T cell receptor beta chains from one sample, sequenced in a study of shared clonotypes between healthy human individuals. Using immunoSEQ multiplex PCR, the repertoire was profiled, and TCRdb retains in-frame clones only, with some absent. Of around 95,000 clones listed, around two thirds are singletons. The material sequenced was memory CD8+ T cells sorted from blood. The receptors stem from a man aged 25 to 45 in good health. Each CDR3 is given with its conserved first and last residue. Each record gives: V gene, clone size, CDR3 protein. Rows may omit the clone size; those that give it use once, few, many or a size class.

TRBV19,many,CASKGAGVVDYNEQFF
TRBV4-2,NA,CASSPRIPGTSGTGWSYEQYF
TRBV4-1,NA,CASSQGLAGTGELFF
TRBV5-1,few,CASSPSGTTSTDTQYF
TRBV4-2,NA,CASSQGYNYGYTF
TRBV9,NA,CASSVESGLAKNIQYF
TRBV25-1,few,CASSEFTESPSGANVLTF
TRBV7-8,few,CASSLASGSLYEQYF
TRBV10-1,large,CASSETIGESTDTQYF
TRBV28,many,CASKDWQEAFF
TRBV19,few,CASSMGGLAYEQYF
TRBV4-2,NA,CASSQEAGGYNEQFF
TRBV9,NA,CASSVAVDPAANGYTF
TRBV27,NA,CASSFSAGSYEQYF
TRBV28,NA,CASSLRQSTNQPQHF
TRBV11-2,few,CASSPPGHPSYEQYF
TRBV5-4,NA,CASSATSGSHNEQFF